The 3 T cell receptor beta chains below all came from one sample that was sequenced in a study of cytomegalovirus exposure and HLA in healthy donors. 13 Jbeta primers and 60 Vbeta primers were used for the PCR. Only in-frame clones appear in the TCRdb table, and some are missing; sequencing was by immunoSEQ multiplex PCR. The sample has about 76,000 clones; more than 60% are singletons. The specimen sequenced was PBMCs. The receptors derive from a male donor in good health and CMV-seropositive.

The chain combines TRBV15 with TRBJ2-1; D uncertain. Per the germline V gene, CDR1 is LNHNV and CDR2 is YYDKDF (reference sequence). Trimming pared 0 bases from V and 8 bases from J, leaving 8 bases between. CDR3 length equals 13 residues. The CDR3 nucleotides are TGTGCCACCAGCAGAGATCCCGGGTATGAGCAGTTCTTC. It codes for CATSRDPGYEQFF.

The rearrangement links TRBV7-9 to TRBJ1-5; 9 bases agree with TRBD1. V was clipped by 5 bases and J by 5 bases; unmatched bases: 13. The V gene's germline CDR1 is SEHNR and CDR2 FQNEAQ (reference sequence). The CDR3 length is 17 residues. CDR3 sequence (DNA): TGTGCCAGCAGCGTGGGACAGGGCCAATGGGTCGATCAGCCCCAGCATTTT. Protein product: CASSVGQGQWVDQPQHF.

The V gene is TRBV15, the J gene TRBJ2-5, with 7 positions matching TRBD1. Germline values: CDR1 LNHNV, CDR2 YYDKDF (reference sequence). With 3 bases clipped from V and 4 bases from J, the junction kept 8 bases outside the gene matches. The CDR3 runs 15 residues. CDR3 loop: CATSSGPGQSETQYF. CDR3 sequence (DNA): TGTGCCACCAGCAGTGGCCCGGGACAGTCAGAGACCCAGTACTTC. Drawing the rest from reference TRBV15 and TRBJ2-5, the complete variable domain is DAMVIQNPRYQVTQFGKPVTLSCSQTLNHNVMYWYQQKSSQAPKLLFHYYDKDFNNEADTPDNFQSRRPNTSFCFLDIRSPGLGDTAMYLCATSSGPGQSETQYFGPGTRLLVL.